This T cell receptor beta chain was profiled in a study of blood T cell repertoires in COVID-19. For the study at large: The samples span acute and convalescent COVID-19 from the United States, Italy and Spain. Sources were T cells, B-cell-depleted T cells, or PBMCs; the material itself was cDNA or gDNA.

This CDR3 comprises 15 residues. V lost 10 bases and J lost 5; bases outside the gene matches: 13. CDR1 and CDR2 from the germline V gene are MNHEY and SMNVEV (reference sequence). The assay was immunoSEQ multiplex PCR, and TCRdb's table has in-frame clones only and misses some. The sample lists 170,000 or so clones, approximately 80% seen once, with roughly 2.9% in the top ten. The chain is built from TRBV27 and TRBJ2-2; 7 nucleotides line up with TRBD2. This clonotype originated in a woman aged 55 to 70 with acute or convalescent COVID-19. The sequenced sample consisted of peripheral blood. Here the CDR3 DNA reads TGTGCCACCCACCTTGGACGGGGGGATACCGGGGAGCTGTTTTTT. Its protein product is CATHLGRGDTGELFF.